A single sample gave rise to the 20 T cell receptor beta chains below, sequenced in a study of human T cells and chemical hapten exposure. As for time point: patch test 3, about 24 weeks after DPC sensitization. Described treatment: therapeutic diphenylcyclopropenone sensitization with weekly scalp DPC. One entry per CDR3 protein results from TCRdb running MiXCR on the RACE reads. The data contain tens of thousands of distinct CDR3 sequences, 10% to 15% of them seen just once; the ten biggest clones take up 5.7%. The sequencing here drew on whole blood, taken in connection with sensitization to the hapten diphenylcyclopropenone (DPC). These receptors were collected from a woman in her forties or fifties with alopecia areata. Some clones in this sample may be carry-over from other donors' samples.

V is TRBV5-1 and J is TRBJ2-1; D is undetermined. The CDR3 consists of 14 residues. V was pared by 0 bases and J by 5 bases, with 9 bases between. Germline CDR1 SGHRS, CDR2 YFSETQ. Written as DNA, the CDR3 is TGCGCCAGCAGCTTGGGCGCCTTAGACAATGAGCAGTTCTTC. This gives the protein CASSLGALDNEQFF.

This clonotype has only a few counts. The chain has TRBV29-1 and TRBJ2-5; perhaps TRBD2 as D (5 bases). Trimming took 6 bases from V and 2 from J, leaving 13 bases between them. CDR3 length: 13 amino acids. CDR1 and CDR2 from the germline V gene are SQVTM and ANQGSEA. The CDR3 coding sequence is TGCAGCGTGTCCCGGGATGCGCAAGAGACCCAGTACTTC. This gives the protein CSVSRDAQETQYF.

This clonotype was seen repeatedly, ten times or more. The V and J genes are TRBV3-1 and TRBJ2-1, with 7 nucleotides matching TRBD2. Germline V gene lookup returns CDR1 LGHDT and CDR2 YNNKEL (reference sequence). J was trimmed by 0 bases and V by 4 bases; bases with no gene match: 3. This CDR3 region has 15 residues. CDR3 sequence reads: CASSPTSDSYNEQFF. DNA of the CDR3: TGTGCCAGCAGCCCCACTAGCGACTCCTACAATGAGCAGTTCTTC.

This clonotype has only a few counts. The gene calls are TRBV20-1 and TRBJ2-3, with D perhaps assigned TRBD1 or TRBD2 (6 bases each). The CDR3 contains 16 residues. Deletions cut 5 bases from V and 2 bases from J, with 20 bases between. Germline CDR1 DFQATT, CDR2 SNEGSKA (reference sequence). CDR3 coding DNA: TGCAGTGCTCGCTCCCAGGGGAGCGGGTACACAGATACGCAGTATTTT. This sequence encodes CSARSQGSGYTDTQYF.

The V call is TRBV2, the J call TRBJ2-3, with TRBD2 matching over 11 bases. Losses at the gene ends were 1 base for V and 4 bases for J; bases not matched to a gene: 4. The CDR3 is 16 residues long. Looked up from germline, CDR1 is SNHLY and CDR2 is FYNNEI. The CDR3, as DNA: TGTGCCAGCAGTGAAGAAATAGCGGGGGGGCCAGATACGCAGTATTTT. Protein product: CASSEEIAGGPDTQYF.

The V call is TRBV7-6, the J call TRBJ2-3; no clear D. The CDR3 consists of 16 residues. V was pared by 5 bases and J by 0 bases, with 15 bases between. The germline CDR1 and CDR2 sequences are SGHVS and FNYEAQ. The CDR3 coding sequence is TGTGCCAGCAGCGGGCAGGTTGCCCTTAGCACAGATACGCAGTATTTT. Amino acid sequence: CASSGQVALSTDTQYF.

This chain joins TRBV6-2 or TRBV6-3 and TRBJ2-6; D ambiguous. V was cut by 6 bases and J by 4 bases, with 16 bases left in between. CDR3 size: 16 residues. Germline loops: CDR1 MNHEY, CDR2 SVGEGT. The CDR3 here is CASSPKYLLGANVLTF. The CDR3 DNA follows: TGTGCCAGCAGCCCAAAGTACCTTCTGGGGGCCAACGTCCTGACTTTC.

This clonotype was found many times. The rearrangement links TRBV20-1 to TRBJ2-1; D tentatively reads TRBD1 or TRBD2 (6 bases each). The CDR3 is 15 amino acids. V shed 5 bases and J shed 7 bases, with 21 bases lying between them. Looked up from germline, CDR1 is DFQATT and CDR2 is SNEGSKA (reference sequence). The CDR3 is CSAPRRGAFKNEQFF. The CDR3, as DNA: TGCAGTGCTCCGAGAAGGGGGGCGTTTAAAAATGAGCAGTTCTTC.

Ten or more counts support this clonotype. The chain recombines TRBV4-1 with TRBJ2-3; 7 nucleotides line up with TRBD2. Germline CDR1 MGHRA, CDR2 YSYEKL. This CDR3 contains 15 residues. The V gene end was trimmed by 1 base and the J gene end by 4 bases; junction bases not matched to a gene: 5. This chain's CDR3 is CASSQVAGESDTQYF. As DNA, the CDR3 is TGCGCCAGCAGCCAAGTTGCGGGAGAGTCAGATACGCAGTATTTT.

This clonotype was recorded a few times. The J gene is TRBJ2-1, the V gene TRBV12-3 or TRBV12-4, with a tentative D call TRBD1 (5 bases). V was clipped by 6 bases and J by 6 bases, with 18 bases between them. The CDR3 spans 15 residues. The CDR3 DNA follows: TGTGCCAGCAGCAACGAAGGGGCCACCAGCAATGAGCAGTTCTTC. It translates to CASSNEGATSNEQFF.

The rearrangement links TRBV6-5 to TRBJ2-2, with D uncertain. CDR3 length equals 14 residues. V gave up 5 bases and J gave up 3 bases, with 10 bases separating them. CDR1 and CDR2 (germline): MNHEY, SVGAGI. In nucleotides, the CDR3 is TGTGCCAGCAGTATTATCCATGACACCGGGGAGCTGTTTTTT. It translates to CASSIIHDTGELFF.

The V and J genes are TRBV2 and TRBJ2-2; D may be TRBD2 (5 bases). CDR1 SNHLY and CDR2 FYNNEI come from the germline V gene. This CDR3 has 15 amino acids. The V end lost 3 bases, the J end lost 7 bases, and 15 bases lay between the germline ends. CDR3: CASSELLGHSGELFF. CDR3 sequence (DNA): TGTGCCAGCAGTGAGCTACTAGGTCACAGCGGGGAGCTGTTTTTT. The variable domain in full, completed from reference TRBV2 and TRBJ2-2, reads EPEVTQTPSHQVTQMGQEVILRCVPISNHLYFYWYRQILGQKVEFLVSFYNNEISEKSEIFDDQFSVERPDGSNFTLKIRSTKLEDSAMYFCASSELLGHSGELFFGEGSRLTVL.

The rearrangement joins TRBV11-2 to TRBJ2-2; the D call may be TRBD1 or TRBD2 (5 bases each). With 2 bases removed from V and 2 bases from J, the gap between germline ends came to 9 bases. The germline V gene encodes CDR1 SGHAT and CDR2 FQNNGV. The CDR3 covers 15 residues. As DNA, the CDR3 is TGTGCCAGCAGCTTACGCCGGGACAACACCGGGGAGCTGTTTTTT. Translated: CASSLRRDNTGELFF.

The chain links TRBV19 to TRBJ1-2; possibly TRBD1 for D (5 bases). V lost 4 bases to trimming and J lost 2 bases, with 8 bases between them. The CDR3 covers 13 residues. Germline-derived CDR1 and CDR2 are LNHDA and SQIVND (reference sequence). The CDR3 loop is CASSRDENYGYTF. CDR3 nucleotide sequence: TGTGCCAGTAGTAGGGACGAAAACTATGGCTACACCTTC.

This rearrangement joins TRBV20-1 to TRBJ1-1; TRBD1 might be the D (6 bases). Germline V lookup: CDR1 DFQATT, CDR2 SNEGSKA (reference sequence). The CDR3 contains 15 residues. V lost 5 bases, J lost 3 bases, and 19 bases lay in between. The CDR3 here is CSAATFKQGYTEAFF. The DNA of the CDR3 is TGCAGTGCTGCTACCTTTAAACAGGGTTACACTGAAGCTTTCTTT.

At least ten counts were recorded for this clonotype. CDR3 in amino acids: CASSYSRSTRAGRSNEKLFF. In DNA, the CDR3 is TGTGCCAGCAGTTACTCGAGAAGTACCCGGGCAGGTCGATCGAATGAAAAACTGTTTTTT. V and J are TRBV6-5 and TRBJ1-4; D is unresolved. Trimming left V 0 bases short and J 5 bases short, with 25 bases between. The CDR3 length is 20 residues. In germline, CDR1 is MNHEY, CDR2 SVGAGI.

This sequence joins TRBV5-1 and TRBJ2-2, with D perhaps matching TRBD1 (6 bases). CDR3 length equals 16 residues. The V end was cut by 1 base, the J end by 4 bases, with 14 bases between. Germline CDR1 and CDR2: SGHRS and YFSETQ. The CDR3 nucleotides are TGCGCCAGCAGCTTGACCCAGGGGTCGTCCACCGGGGAGCTGTTTTTT. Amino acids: CASSLTQGSSTGELFF.

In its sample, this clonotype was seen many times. The CDR3: CASSFTTGMIYEQYF. CDR3 nucleotide sequence: TGTGCCAGCAGTTTCACGACAGGGATGATATACGAGCAGTACTTC. The chain has TRBV6-5 and TRBJ2-7, with 7 nucleotides matching TRBD1. The V and J ends lost 4 bases and 4 bases, in that order; junction bases with no gene match: 10. This CDR3 contains 15 residues. Germline V gene data show CDR1 as MNHEY and CDR2 as SVGAGI.

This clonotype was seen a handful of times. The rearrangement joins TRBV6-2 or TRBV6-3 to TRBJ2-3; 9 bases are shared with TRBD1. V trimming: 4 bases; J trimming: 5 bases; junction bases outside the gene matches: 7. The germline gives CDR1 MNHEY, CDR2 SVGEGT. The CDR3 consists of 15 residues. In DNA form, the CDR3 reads TGTGCCAGCAGTTCCGGACAGGGGATGGTAGATACGCAGTATTTT. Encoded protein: CASSSGQGMVDTQYF.

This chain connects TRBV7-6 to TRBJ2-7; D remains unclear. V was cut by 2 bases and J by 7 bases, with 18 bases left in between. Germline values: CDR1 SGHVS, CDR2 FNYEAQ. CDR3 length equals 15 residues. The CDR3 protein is CASSLRIGEPGEQYF. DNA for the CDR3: TGTGCCAGCAGCTTACGTATTGGAGAACCTGGGGAGCAGTACTTC.